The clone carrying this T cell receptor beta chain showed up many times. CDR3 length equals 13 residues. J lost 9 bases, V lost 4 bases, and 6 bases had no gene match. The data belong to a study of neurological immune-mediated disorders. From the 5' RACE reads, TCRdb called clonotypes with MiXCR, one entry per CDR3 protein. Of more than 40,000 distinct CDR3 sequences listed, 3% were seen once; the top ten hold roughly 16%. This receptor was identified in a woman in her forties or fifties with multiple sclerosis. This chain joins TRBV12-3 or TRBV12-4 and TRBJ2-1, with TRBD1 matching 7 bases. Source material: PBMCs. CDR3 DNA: TGTGCCAGCAGTTCGACAGGGATGGGTGAGCAGTTCTTC. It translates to CASSSTGMGEQFF.